Described below is a single TCR beta chain sequence and its context. This entry is derived from a study of blood T cell repertoires in COVID-19. Study summary: Both acute and convalescent COVID-19 samples were obtained from the United States, Italy and Spain. Sample material is recorded as cDNA or gDNA derived from T cells, B-cell-depleted T cells, or PBMCs.

Germline assignment: CDR1 GTSNPN and CDR2 SVGIG (reference sequence). Trimming pared 5 bases from V and 3 bases from J, leaving 13 bases between. This CDR3 is built from 13 residues. In the source study's methods: Reference gene primer amplification gave estimated nucleated cell counts. The method was immunoSEQ multiplex PCR; TCRdb's version includes in-frame clones alone and lacks a portion of them. V and J calls and clone size are copied from that table; D and trimming were computed from the DNA. The table lists about 19,000 clones, about 90% of them singletons. The TCR was taken from a human donor in a cohort sampled during active COVID-19. The specimen was peripheral blood. V usage is TRBV30 and J usage is TRBJ1-1; tentative D call: TRBD1 (5 bases). CDR3 loop: CAWGGRRDTEAFF. DNA for the CDR3: TGTGCCTGGGGGGGGAGGAGGGACACTGAAGCTTTCTTT. Full variable domain (rest looked up from reference TRBV30 and TRBJ1-1): SQTIHQWPATLVQPVGSPLSLECTVEGTSNPNLYWYRQAAGRGLQLLFYSVGIGQISSEVPQNLSASRPQDRQFILSSKKLLLSDSGFYLCAWGGRRDTEAFFGQGTRLTVV.